This TCR beta chain originates from a study of T cells after yellow fever vaccination. In TCRdb, the 5' RACE reads were re-called with MiXCR into one record per CDR3 protein. The repertoire holds 300,000 to 450,000 distinct CDR3 sequences, with 6.2% as singletons. The table lists this clonotype with many counts. CDR1 and CDR2 from the germline V gene are SGHRS and YFSETQ. V lost 1 base, J lost 6 bases, and 7 bases lay in between. This CDR3 spans 13 amino acids. The V gene is TRBV5-1, the J gene TRBJ2-2, with D hard to call. The sequencing used PBMCs, collected 5 days after the yellow fever booster vaccination. This clonotype originated in a man aged 25-45 years who received the YFV17D yellow fever vaccine. The DNA for the CDR3 is TGCGCCAGCAGCTTGTCGACACCCGGGGAGCTGTTTTTT. Translation gives CASSLSTPGELFF.